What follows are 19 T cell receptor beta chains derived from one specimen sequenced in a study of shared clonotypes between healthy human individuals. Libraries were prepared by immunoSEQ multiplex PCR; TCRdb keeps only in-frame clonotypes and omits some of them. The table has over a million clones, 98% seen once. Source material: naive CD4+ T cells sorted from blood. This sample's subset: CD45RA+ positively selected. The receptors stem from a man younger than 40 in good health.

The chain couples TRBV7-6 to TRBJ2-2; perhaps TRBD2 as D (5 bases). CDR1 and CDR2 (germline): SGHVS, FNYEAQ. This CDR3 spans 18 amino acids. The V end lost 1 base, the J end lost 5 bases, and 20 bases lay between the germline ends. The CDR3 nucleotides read TGTGCCAGCAGCTTAGGAAGGACCAGCGGAGTAGGTACCGGGGAGCTGTTTTTT. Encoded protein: CASSLGRTSGVGTGELFF.

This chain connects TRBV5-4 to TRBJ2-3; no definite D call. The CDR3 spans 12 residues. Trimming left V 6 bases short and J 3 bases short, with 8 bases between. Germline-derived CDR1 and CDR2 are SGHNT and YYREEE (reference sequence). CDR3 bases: TGTGCCAGCAAGGACGGGACAGATACGCAGTATTTT. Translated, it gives CASKDGTDTQYF.

In nucleotides, the CDR3 is TGTGCCAGGGGGGAAAAACTGTTTTTT. Protein: CARGEKLFF. V usage is TRBV28 and J usage is TRBJ1-4, with D uncertain. In germline, CDR1 is MDHEN, CDR2 SYDVKM. The CDR3 is made up of 9 amino acids. The ends were cut back, 9 bases at V and 8 bases at J, with 4 bases in the middle.

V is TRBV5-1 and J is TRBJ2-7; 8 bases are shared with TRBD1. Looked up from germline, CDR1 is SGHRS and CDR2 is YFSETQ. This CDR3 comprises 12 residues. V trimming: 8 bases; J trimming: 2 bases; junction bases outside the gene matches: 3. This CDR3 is CASAQGAYEQYF. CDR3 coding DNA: TGCGCCAGTGCACAGGGGGCCTACGAGCAGTACTTC.

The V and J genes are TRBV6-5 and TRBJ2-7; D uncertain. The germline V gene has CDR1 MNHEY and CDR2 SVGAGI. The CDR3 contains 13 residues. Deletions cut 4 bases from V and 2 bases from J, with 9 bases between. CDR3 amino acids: CASSSRGPYEQYF. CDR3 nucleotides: TGTGCCAGCAGTTCGCGTGGTCCCTACGAGCAGTACTTC.

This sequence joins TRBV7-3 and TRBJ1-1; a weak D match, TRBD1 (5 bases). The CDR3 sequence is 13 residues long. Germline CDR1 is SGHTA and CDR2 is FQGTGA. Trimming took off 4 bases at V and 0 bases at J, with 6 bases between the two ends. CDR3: CASSSGLNTEAFF. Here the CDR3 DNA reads TGTGCCAGCAGCTCAGGGTTGAACACTGAAGCTTTCTTT.

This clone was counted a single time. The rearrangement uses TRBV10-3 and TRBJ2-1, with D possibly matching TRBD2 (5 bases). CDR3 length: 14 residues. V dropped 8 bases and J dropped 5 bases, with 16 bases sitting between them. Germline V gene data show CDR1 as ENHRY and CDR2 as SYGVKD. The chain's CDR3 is CAIQAEQLHNEQFF. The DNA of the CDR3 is TGTGCCATCCAAGCGGAGCAACTCCACAATGAGCAGTTCTTC.

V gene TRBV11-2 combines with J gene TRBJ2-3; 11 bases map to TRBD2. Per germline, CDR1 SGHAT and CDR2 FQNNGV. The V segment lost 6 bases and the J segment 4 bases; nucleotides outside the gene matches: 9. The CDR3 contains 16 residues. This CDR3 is CASRPGLAAVPDTQYF. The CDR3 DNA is TGTGCCAGCAGACCGGGACTAGCGGCCGTCCCAGATACGCAGTATTTT.

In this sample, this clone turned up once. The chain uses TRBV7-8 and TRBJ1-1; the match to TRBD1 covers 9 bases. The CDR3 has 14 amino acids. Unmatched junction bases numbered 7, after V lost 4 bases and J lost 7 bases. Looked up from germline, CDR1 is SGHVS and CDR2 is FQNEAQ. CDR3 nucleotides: TGTGCCAGCAGCTCTGACAGGGGGGCTATTGAAGCTTTCTTT. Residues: CASSSDRGAIEAFF.

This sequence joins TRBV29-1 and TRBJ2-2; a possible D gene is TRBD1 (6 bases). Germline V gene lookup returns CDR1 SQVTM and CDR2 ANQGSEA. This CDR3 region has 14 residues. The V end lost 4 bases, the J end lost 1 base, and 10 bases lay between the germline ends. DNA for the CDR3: TGCAGCGTTGTGACAGGTGTGAACACCGGGGAGCTGTTTTTT. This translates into CSVVTGVNTGELFF.

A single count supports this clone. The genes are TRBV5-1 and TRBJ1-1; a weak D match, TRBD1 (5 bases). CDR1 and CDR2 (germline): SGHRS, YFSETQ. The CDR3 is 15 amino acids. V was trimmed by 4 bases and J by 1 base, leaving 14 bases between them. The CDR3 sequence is CASSGTSFSNTEAFF. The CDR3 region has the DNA TGCGCCAGCAGCGGGACCTCTTTTTCGAACACTGAAGCTTTCTTT.

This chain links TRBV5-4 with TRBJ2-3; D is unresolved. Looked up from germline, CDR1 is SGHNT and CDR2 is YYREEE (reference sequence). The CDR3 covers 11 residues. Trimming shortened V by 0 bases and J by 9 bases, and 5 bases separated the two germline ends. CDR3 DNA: TGTGCCAGCAGCTTGGACTACACGCAGTATTTT. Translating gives CASSLDYTQYF.

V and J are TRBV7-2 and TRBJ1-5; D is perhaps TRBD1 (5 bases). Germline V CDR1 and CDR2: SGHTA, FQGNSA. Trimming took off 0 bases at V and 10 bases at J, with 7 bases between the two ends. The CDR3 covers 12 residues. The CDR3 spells CASSLADSPQHF. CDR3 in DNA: TGTGCCAGCAGCTTAGCAGACAGCCCCCAGCATTTT.

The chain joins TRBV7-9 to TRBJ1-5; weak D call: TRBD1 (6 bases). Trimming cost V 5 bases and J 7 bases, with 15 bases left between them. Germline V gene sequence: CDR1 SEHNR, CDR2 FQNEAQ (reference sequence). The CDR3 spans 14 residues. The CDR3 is CASSRDVTGQPQHF. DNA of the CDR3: TGTGCCAGCAGCCGTGACGTGACAGGACAGCCCCAGCATTTT.

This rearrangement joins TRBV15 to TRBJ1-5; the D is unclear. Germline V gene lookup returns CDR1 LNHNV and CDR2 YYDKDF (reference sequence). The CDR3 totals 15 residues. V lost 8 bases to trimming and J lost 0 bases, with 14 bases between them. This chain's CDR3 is CATPHMGYSNQPQHF. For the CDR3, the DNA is TGTGCCACCCCCCATATGGGTTATAGCAATCAGCCCCAGCATTTT.

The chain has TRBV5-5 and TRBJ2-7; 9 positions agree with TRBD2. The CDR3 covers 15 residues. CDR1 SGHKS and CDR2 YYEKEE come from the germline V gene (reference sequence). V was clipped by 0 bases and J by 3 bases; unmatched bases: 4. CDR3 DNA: TGTGCCAGCAGCTTGGGGTTAGCGGGGGTCTACGAGCAGTACTTC. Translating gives CASSLGLAGVYEQYF.

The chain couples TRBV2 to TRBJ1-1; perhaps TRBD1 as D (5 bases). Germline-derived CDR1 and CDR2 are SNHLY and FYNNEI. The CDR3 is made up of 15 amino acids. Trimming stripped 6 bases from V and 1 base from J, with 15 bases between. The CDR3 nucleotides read TGTGCCAGCAGCGGATACAGGACTAGGAACACTGAAGCTTTCTTT. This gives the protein CASSGYRTRNTEAFF.

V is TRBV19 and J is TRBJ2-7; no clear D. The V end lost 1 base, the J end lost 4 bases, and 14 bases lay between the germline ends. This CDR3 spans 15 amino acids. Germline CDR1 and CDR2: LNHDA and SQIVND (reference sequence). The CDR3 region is CASSIVGYKGYEQYF. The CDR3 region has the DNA TGTGCCAGTAGTATAGTTGGGTATAAAGGTTACGAGCAGTACTTC.

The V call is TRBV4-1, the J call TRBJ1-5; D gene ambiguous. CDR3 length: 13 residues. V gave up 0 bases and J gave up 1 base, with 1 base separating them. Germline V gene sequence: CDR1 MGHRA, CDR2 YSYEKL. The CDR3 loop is CASSQESNQPQHF. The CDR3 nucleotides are TGCGCCAGCAGCCAAGAGAGCAATCAGCCCCAGCATTTT.